These 14 T cell receptor beta chains were all obtained from the same sample, sequenced in a study of early stage breast cancer tumors. Produced via immunoSEQ multiplex PCR; TCRdb's table is partial and in-frame only. The data hold approximately 6,100 clones, with roughly 80% observed a single time. Sequencing input: normal breast tissue next to the tumor. Every receptor here comes from a person aged 70 to 85 with breast cancer.

The rearrangement links TRBV5-1 to TRBJ2-3; 8 bases agree with TRBD2. The CDR3 extends over 14 amino acids. CDR1 and CDR2 (germline): SGHRS, YFSETQ. Losses at the gene ends were 5 bases for V and 4 bases for J; bases not matched to a gene: 6. The CDR3 nucleotides read TGCGCCAGCAGAACGGGAGGGCCCCCAGATACGCAGTATTTT. This codes for CASRTGGPPDTQYF.

This rearrangement joins TRBV4-2 to TRBJ2-3; the match to TRBD2 covers 13 bases. Trimming at V came to 3 bases and at J to 7 bases, leaving 4 bases not matched to a gene. CDR1 is LGHNA, CDR2 YNFKEQ, per germline. The CDR3 runs to 15 residues. In DNA form, the CDR3 reads TGTGCCAGCAGCCAGGAAGGGACTAGCGGGAATACGCAGTATTTT. It codes for CASSQEGTSGNTQYF.

The chain is built from TRBV10-3 and TRBJ1-1; D gene unclear. This CDR3 contains 16 residues. Between the trimmed V and J ends, which lost 10 bases and 2 bases, there was a span of 23 bases. CDR1 and CDR2 from the germline V gene are ENHRY and SYGVKD. CDR3 in amino acids: CASPPGRSDGNTEAFF. The CDR3 DNA reads TGTGCCAGTCCCCCCGGCAGGTCGGATGGAAACACTGAAGCTTTCTTT.

This clone was observed a few times. The chain joins TRBV5-4 to TRBJ1-1; 7 nucleotides align to TRBD1. The CDR3 sequence is 10 residues long. The germline V gene encodes CDR1 SGHNT and CDR2 YYREEE (reference sequence). Trimming cost V 8 bases and J 10 bases; bases outside gene matches: 5. The CDR3 bases are TGTGCCAGACGGCCAGGGGGAGCTTTCTTT. It specifies CARRPGGAFF.

The gene calls are TRBV29-1 and TRBJ2-3; TRBD2 agrees at 12 bases. The CDR3 loop spans 16 amino acids. Germline V gene sequence: CDR1 SQVTM, CDR2 ANQGSEA. The ends lost 6 bases at V and 4 bases at J; junction bases unmatched: 11. The DNA for the CDR3 is TGCAGCGTGCTGACTAGCGGGAGTATCGCCCCAGATACGCAGTATTTT. Protein product: CSVLTSGSIAPDTQYF.

This clone was counted once. The chain links TRBV10-1 to TRBJ1-1, with TRBD1 identical over 8 bases. CDR3 length: 13 amino acids. CDR1 is WNHNN and CDR2 is SYGVQD in the germline V gene (reference sequence). After removal of 4 bases from V and 6 bases from J, the junction contained 4 bases not matched to a gene. The CDR3 here is CASSAQGAAEAFF. As DNA, the CDR3 is TGCGCCAGCAGTGCCCAGGGGGCTGCTGAAGCTTTCTTT.

The rearrangement joins TRBV6-4 to TRBJ1-5; D gene unclear. The germline V and J ends were trimmed by 5 bases and 6 bases, with 11 bases remaining between them. The CDR3 extends over 13 amino acids. Looked up from germline, CDR1 is MRHNA and CDR2 is SNTAGT. The CDR3 sequence is CASSIDERQPQHF. CDR3 coding DNA: TGTGCCAGCAGTATAGACGAGCGTCAGCCCCAGCATTTT.

The rearrangement links TRBV5-6 to TRBJ1-3, with D possibly matching TRBD1 (6 bases). The germline V gene has CDR1 SGHDT and CDR2 YYEEEE. V was trimmed by 4 bases and J by 1 base, leaving 12 bases between them. The CDR3 contains 15 residues. The CDR3 is CASSPTGLSGNTIYF. Here the CDR3 DNA reads TGTGCCAGCAGCCCGACAGGTCTTTCTGGAAACACCATATATTTT.

The rearrangement links TRBV9 to TRBJ2-7, with 10 positions matching TRBD1. Germline CDR1 SGDLS, CDR2 YYNGEE. The CDR3 spans 13 residues. Trimming at V came to 0 bases and at J to 7 bases, leaving 1 base not matched to a gene. The CDR3 loop reads CASSVGGQGEQYF. Written as DNA, the CDR3 is TGTGCCAGCAGCGTAGGGGGACAGGGGGAGCAGTACTTC.

V and J are TRBV30 and TRBJ1-2; D perhaps matches TRBD1 (5 bases). Trimming cost V 1 base and J 7 bases, with 16 bases left between them. CDR1 is GTSNPN and CDR2 is SVGIG in the germline V gene (reference sequence). The CDR3 length is 14 residues. The CDR3 DNA sequence: TGTGCCTGGAGTGGGACTATTTCGAGGGGTGGCTACACCTTC. Amino acid sequence: CAWSGTISRGGYTF. Full variable domain (missing parts from reference TRBV30 and TRBJ1-2): SQTIHQWPATLVQPVGSPLSLECTVEGTSNPNLYWYRQAAGRGLQLLFYSVGIGQISSEVPQNLSASRPQDRQFILSSKKLLLSDSGFYLCAWSGTISRGGYTFGSGTRLTVV.

The V and J genes are TRBV4-3 and TRBJ1-3, with 10 bases fitting TRBD1. Germline lookup yields CDR1 LGHNA and CDR2 YSLEER. V lost 4 bases, J lost 2 bases, and 2 bases stayed unmatched. The CDR3 runs to 15 residues. The CDR3 loop reads CASSRGQGAGNTIYF. The CDR3 DNA is TGCGCCAGCAGCCGAGGACAGGGGGCTGGAAACACCATATATTTT.

The V and J genes are TRBV19 and TRBJ1-1; no definite D call. Trimming shortened V by 5 bases and J by 6 bases, and 13 bases separated the two germline ends. The CDR3 consists of 13 residues. Per the germline V gene, CDR1 is LNHDA and CDR2 is SQIVND (reference sequence). The CDR3 loop reads CASSSFAGAEAFF. In DNA form, the CDR3 reads TGTGCCAGTAGTTCTTTCGCTGGAGCTGAAGCTTTCTTT.

This rearrangement joins TRBV19 to TRBJ2-1; 12 nucleotides line up with TRBD2. V trimming: 4 bases; J trimming: 6 bases; junction bases outside the gene matches: 16. This CDR3 region has 19 residues. Germline CDR1 LNHDA, CDR2 SQIVND (reference sequence). CDR3 nucleotide sequence: TGTGCCAGTAGTACCCACGGACTAGCGGGAATGGTTCCAGGCAATGAGCAGTTCTTC. It is translated as CASSTHGLAGMVPGNEQFF.

The chain carries TRBV5-1 and TRBJ2-7; 7 positions agree with TRBD1. This CDR3 has 12 residues. The V and J ends lost 0 bases and 12 bases, in that order; junction bases with no gene match: 6. CDR1 and CDR2 (germline): SGHRS, YFSETQ. In DNA form, the CDR3 reads TGCGCCAGCAGCTTGGAGGACAGGATTTCGTACTTC. Amino acid sequence: CASSLEDRISYF.